The next 13 T cell receptor beta chains were all read from a single sample in a study of Tregs in tolerant kidney transplant recipients. Related graft donors supplied nonmyeloablative bone marrow transplants, and mixed chimerism was transient. Produced via immunoSEQ multiplex PCR; TCRdb's table is partial and in-frame only. The sample totals about 31,000 clones. Material: CD4+ T cells from blood (PBMCs), obtained 24 months after the transplant. The source of these receptors is a human patient who received a combined kidney and bone marrow transplant. The graft donor may account for some of the T cells.

With regard to this clone: Read coverage stops 3 residues before the CDR3 terminus; the germline J gene supplies the remainder. The rearrangement joins TRBV7-9 to TRBJ1-2; TRBD1 is a possible D gene (6 bases). The CDR3 extends over 15 amino acids. Trimming removed 1 base from V and 2 bases from J, with 11 bases in between. Germline V gives CDR1 SEHNR, CDR2 FQNEAQ (reference sequence). CDR3 protein: CASSLGPDRNYGYTF. CDR3 DNA (partial): TGTGCCAGCAGCTTAGGCCCAGACAGGAACTATGGC.

Turning to this clone: The sequence runs out 3 residues before the end of the CDR3; the remainder is reconstructed from the germline J gene. The chain uses TRBV5-1 and TRBJ2-2, with 9 bases fitting TRBD2. The CDR3 consists of 17 residues. The J segment lost 0 bases and the V segment lost 2 bases, leaving 5 bases of the junction unmatched. Germline CDR1 and CDR2: SGHRS and YFSETQ. The part of the CDR3 DNA that was read is TGCGCCAGCAGCTTACAATCTAGCGGGGCGAACACCGGGGAG. Encoded protein: CASSLQSSGANTGE. The entire CDR3 sequence reads CASSLQSSGANTGELFF.

With respect to this clone: Read sequence stops 3 residues before the CDR3 end, and the germline J gene provides the missing end. The chain combines TRBV10-3 with TRBJ2-7; 11 nucleotides agree with TRBD1. The CDR3 is made up of 15 amino acids. The germline V gene encodes CDR1 ENHRY and CDR2 SYGVKD. Trimming took 6 bases from V and 5 from J; bases not matched to a gene: 9. The CDR3 is CAIRTQDRGPHEQYF. The sequenced CDR3 bases are TGTGCCATCAGGACCCAGGACAGGGGGCCCCACGAG.

Turning to this clone: The read ends 3 residues early relative to the CDR3; the germline J gene fills the gap. The rearrangement uses TRBV5-1 and TRBJ2-2, with TRBD2 identical over 8 bases. CDR1 and CDR2 (germline): SGHRS, YFSETQ. V shed 0 bases, J shed 0 bases, and the junction held 4 bases outside the gene matches. The CDR3 is 17 residues long. The CDR3 protein is CASSLAGGGSNTGELFF. The DNA read from the CDR3 is TGCGCCAGCAGCTTGGCCGGGGGGGGATCGAACACCGGGGAG.

As to this clone: The read ends 3 residues early relative to the CDR3; the germline J gene fills the gap. The gene calls are TRBV18 and TRBJ1-3, with D maybe TRBD1 (5 bases). Germline-derived CDR1 and CDR2 are KGHSH and LQKENI. This CDR3 region has 15 residues. The V gene lost 5 bases and the J gene lost 0 bases, with 11 bases spanning the gap. The covered CDR3 bases are TGTGCCAGCTCAAATCAGGGTACCTCTGGAAACACC. As protein: CASSNQGTSGNT. The whole CDR3 protein reads CASSNQGTSGNTIYF.

A remark on this clone: The CDR3 end lies 3 residues beyond the end of the read and is filled in from the germline J gene. This rearrangement joins TRBV18 to TRBJ2-1, with 14 nucleotides matching TRBD2. This CDR3 is 19 amino acids long. J lost 0 bases, V lost 1 base, and 5 bases had no gene match. CDR1 is KGHSH, CDR2 LQKENI, per germline. CDR3 amino acids: CASSPLTSGRVSSYNEQFF. The DNA read from the CDR3 is TGTGCCAGCTCACCACTGACTAGCGGGAGGGTCAGCTCCTACAATGAG.

With regard to this clone: The observed sequence ends 3 residues before the CDR3 terminus, with the missing tail filled in from the germline J gene. The chain couples TRBV2 to TRBJ2-6; D not resolved. CDR1 and CDR2 (germline): SNHLY, FYNNEI. CDR3 length: 13 amino acids. With 6 bases removed from V and 2 bases from J, the gap between germline ends came to 5 bases. CDR3 bases read: TGTGCCAGCAGGGCAGCTGGGGCCAACGTC. Translating it yields CASRAAGANV. The full-length CDR3 reads as CASRAAGANVLTF.

Worth noting for this clone: The CDR3 end lies 3 residues beyond the end of the read and is filled in from the germline J gene. The chain has TRBV5-1 and TRBJ1-2; D possibly corresponds to TRBD1 (5 bases). Germline V CDR1 and CDR2: SGHRS, YFSETQ. The CDR3 sequence is 14 residues long. The V end was cut by 1 base, the J end by 5 bases, with 12 bases between. The CDR3 DNA, read in part, is TGCGCCAGCAGCTTGACGGGGGAAGCTTATGGC. It is translated as CASSLTGEAYG. The full CDR3 reads CASSLTGEAYGYTF.

As concerns this clone: The read gets to within 3 residues of the CDR3 end, and the germline J gene fills in the rest. V gene TRBV29-1 combines with J gene TRBJ2-1, with 9 bases lining up with TRBD2. The J segment lost 7 bases and the V segment lost 5 bases, leaving 3 bases of the junction unmatched. Germline CDR1 reads SQVTM; CDR2 reads ANQGSEA. This CDR3 contains 12 residues. The CDR3 protein is CSVQLAGNEQFF. CDR3 bases read: TGCAGCGTTCAGCTAGCGGGGAATGAG.

About this clone: From the germline J gene comes the end of the CDR3, since the read stops 3 residues before it. This chain links TRBV30 with TRBJ1-1; D possibly corresponds to TRBD1 (5 bases). V was cut by 4 bases and J by 5 bases, with 20 bases left in between. Germline CDR1 is GTSNPN and CDR2 is SVGIG (reference sequence). This CDR3 spans 15 amino acids. The CDR3 DNA, read in part, is TGTGCCTGGAAAGGACCAGTAGTTGCAGGGACTGAA. Translating gives CAWKGPVVAGTE. The entire CDR3 sequence reads CAWKGPVVAGTEAFF.

Points on this clone: The observed sequence ends 3 residues before the CDR3 terminus, with the missing tail filled in from the germline J gene. The chain combines TRBV18 with TRBJ2-7; TRBD2 agrees at 13 bases. Germline lookup yields CDR1 KGHSH and CDR2 LQKENI. The CDR3 is 17 residues long. J gave up 0 bases and V 3 bases, and 5 bases lay outside the gene matches. CDR3 sequence reads: CASSPGTSGTTSYEQYF. The sequenced part of the CDR3 DNA is TGTGCCAGCTCACCCGGGACTAGCGGGACTACCTCCTACGAG.

Concerning this clone itself: From the germline J gene comes the end of the CDR3, since the read stops 3 residues before it. At the DNA level, this CDR3 is encoded by other sequences in the same sample as well. This chain connects TRBV2 to TRBJ2-3, with 7 nucleotides matching TRBD2. This CDR3 comprises 15 residues. The junction had 9 bases not matched to a gene; V was cut back by 9 bases and J by 0 bases. Germline lookup yields CDR1 SNHLY and CDR2 FYNNEI. CDR3: CARKRGSRSTDTQYF. The covered CDR3 bases are TGTGCCAGAAAGCGGGGCTCGAGGAGCACAGATACG.

Comments on this clone: Sequencing ends 3 residues short of the CDR3 end; the germline J gene provides the rest. The chain has TRBV28 and TRBJ1-1, with D possibly matching TRBD1 (5 bases). Germline CDR1 and CDR2: MDHEN and SYDVKM. This CDR3 spans 16 amino acids. V lost 3 bases and J lost 5, with 19 bases in between. The CDR3 here is CASSLGPWTQRTEAFF. Incomplete CDR3 DNA: TGTGCCAGCAGTTTGGGCCCGTGGACACAACGTACTGAA.